This TCR beta chain was captured in a study of shared clonotypes between healthy human individuals. This CDR3 has 13 amino acids. Germline CDR1 SGHRS, CDR2 YFSETQ. Trimming shortened V by 0 bases and J by 3 bases, and 7 bases separated the two germline ends. CD45RA+ naive and CD45RA-negative memory subsets were separated from CD4+ cells. Notes on the study in general: Compared with clonotypes that all four donors shared, non-shared clonotypes had lower generation probabilities. What limited the represented genetic and exposure-history diversity was the small number of donors.

Worth noting for this clone: Its target is not known. The sample has other DNA sequences that encode this CDR3 too.

The table came from immunoSEQ multiplex PCR; TCRdb's copy has only in-frame clones and leaves some out. This sample has roughly 700,000 clones; around 67% occur once, and the top ten carry 1.5% to 2%. The rearrangement links TRBV5-1 to TRBJ2-7; no clear D. The specimen was memory CD4+ T cells sorted from blood. The sample's subset: CD45RA-negative fraction. The TCR was taken from a woman under 40 in good health. CDR3 sequence: CASSLGGYYEQYF. The CDR3 nucleotides read TGCGCCAGCAGCTTGGGCGGTTACTACGAGCAGTACTTC.